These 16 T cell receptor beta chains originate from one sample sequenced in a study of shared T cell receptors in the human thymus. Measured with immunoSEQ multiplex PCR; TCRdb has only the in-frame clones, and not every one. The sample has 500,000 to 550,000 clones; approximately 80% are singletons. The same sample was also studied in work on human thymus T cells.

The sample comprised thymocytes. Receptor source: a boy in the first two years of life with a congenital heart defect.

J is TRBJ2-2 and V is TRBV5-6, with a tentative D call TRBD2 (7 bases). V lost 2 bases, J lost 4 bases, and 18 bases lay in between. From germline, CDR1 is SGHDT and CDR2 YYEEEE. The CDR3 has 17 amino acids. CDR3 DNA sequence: TGTGCCAGCAGCTTACATGGGGGGGGCGCTGTCACCGGGGAGCTGTTTTTT. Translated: CASSLHGGGAVTGELFF.

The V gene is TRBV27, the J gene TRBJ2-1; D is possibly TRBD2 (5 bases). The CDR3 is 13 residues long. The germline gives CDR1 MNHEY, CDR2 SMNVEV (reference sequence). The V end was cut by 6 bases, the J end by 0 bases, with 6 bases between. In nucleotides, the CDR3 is TGTGCCAGCAGGGACTCCTCCTACAATGAGCAGTTCTTC. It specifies CASRDSSYNEQFF.

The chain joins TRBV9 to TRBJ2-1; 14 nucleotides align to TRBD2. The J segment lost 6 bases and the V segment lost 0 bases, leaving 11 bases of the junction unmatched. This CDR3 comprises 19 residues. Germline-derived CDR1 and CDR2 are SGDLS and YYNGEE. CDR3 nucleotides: TGTGCCAGCAGCGTAGTCGCTTTCGGCGGACTAGCGGGAGGCAATGAGCAGTTCTTC. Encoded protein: CASSVVAFGGLAGGNEQFF. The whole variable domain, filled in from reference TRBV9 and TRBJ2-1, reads DSGVTQTPKHLITATGQRVTLRCSPRSGDLSVYWYQQSLDQGLQFLIQYYNGEERAKGNILERFSAQQFPDLHSELNLSSLELGDSALYFCASSVVAFGGLAGGNEQFFGPGTRLTVL.

The CDR3 DNA sequence: TGTGCCAGCAGCTTGACCCATGCTCGAGGGGGCAATGAGCAGTTCTTC. Residues: CASSLTHARGGNEQFF. The chain carries TRBV5-5 and TRBJ2-1, with a tentative D call TRBD1 (6 bases). Germline V gene data show CDR1 as SGHKS and CDR2 as YYEKEE (reference sequence). CDR3 length: 16 amino acids. The V end was cut by 1 base, the J end by 6 bases, with 17 bases between.

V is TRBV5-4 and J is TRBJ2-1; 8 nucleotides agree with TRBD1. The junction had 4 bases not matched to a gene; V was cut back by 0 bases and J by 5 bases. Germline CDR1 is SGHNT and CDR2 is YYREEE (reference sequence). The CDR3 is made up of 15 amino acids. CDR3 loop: CASSLAQGVDNEQFF. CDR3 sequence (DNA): TGTGCCAGCAGCTTGGCACAGGGGGTCGACAATGAGCAGTTCTTC.

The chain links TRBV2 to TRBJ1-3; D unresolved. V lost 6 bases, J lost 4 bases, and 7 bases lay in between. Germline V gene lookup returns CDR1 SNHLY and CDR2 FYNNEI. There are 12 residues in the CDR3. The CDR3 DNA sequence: TGTGCCAGCAGCTCTCGGGGAAACACCATATATTTT. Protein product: CASSSRGNTIYF. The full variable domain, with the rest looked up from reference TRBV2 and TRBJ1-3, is EPEVTQTPSHQVTQMGQEVILRCVPISNHLYFYWYRQILGQKVEFLVSFYNNEISEKSEIFDDQFSVERPDGSNFTLKIRSTKLEDSAMYFCASSSRGNTIYFGEGSWLTVV.

The CDR3 loop is CASSEHRVRGYTF. CDR3 DNA sequence: TGTGCCAGCAGTGAGCACAGGGTCCGTGGCTACACCTTC. The chain employs TRBV6-1 and TRBJ1-2; D possibly corresponds to TRBD1 (6 bases). V was clipped by 3 bases and J by 7 bases, with 12 bases between them. The CDR3 is 13 amino acids. In germline, CDR1 is MNHNS, CDR2 SASEGT.

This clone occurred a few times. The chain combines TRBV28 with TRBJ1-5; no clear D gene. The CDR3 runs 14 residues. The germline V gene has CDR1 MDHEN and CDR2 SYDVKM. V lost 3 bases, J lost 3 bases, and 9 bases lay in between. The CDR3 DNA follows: TGTGCCAGCAGTTTCCCCGGACTCAATCAGCCCCAGCATTTT. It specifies CASSFPGLNQPQHF.

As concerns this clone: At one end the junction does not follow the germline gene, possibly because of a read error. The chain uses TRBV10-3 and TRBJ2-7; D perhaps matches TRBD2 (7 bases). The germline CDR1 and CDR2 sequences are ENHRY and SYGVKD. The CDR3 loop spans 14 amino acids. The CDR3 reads CAISESRGGLGVTF. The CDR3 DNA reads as TGTGCCATCAGTGAGTCGAGGGGGGGCCTGGGTGTAACTTTC.

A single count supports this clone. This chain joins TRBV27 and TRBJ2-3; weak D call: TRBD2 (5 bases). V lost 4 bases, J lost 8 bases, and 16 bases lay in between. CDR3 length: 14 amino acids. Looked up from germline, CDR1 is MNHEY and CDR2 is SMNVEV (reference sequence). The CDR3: CASSWVAGGGTQYF. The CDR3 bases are TGTGCCAGCAGTTGGGTAGCAGGAGGCGGTACGCAGTATTTT.

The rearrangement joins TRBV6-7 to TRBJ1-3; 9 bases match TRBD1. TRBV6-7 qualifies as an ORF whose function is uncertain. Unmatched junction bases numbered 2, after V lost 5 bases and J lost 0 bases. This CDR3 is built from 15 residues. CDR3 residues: CASSGTGTSGNTIYF. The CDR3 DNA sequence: TGTGCCAGCAGTGGGACAGGGACCTCTGGAAACACCATATATTTT.

This CDR3 is CASSQIPGTSQYNEQFF. The CDR3 nucleotides read TGTGCCAGCAGCCAAATCCCGGGGACTAGCCAATACAATGAGCAGTTCTTC. The chain joins TRBV14 to TRBJ2-1, with 9 bases fitting TRBD2. The V segment lost 2 bases and the J segment 4 bases; nucleotides outside the gene matches: 9. The germline gives CDR1 SGHDN, CDR2 FVKESK. CDR3 size: 17 residues.

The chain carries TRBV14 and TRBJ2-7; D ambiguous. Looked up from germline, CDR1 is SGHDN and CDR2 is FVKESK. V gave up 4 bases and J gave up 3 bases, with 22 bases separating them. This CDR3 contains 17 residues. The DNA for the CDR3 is TGTGCCAGCAGCCCTCAAGAATCAGCAAATAACTACTACGAGCAGTACTTC. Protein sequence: CASSPQESANNYYEQYF.

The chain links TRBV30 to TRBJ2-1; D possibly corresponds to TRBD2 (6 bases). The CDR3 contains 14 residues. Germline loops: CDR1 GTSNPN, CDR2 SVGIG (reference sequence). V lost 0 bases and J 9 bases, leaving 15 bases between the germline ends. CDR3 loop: CAWSVRPSAREQFF. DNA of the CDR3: TGTGCCTGGAGTGTACGACCTAGCGCGCGTGAGCAGTTCTTC.

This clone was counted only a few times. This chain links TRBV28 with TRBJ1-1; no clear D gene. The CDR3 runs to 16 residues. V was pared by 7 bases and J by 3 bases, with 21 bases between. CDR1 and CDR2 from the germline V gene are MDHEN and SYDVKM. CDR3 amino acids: CASNPTSGETDTEAFF. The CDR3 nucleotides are TGTGCCAGCAACCCTACCTCCGGGGAAACGGACACTGAAGCTTTCTTT.

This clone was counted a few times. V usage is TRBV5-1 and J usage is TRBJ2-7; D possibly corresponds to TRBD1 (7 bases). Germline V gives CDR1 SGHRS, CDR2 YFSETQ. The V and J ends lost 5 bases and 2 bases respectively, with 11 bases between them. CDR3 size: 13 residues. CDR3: CASRGGQPYEQYF. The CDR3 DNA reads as TGCGCCAGCAGGGGGGGACAGCCCTACGAGCAGTACTTC.